The 31 T cell receptor beta chains given below trace back to one sample, sequenced in a study of control samples from healthy donors and cancer patients. Clones were read by immunoSEQ multiplex PCR, and TCRdb kept only the in-frame ones, dropping some. The data show 90,000 or so clones, roughly 83% seen once. The sequenced material came from PBMCs. Source of these receptors: a man between 70 and 80 years old with lung cancer.

Here the CDR3 reads CAISGLNRGLSYEQYF. In nucleotides, the CDR3 is TGTGCCATCAGTGGTTTGAACAGGGGGCTTTCCTACGAGCAGTACTTC. The chain combines TRBV10-3 with TRBJ2-7; 9 bases map to TRBD1. With 4 bases clipped from V and 1 base from J, the junction kept 8 bases outside the gene matches. This CDR3 spans 16 amino acids. Per germline, CDR1 ENHRY and CDR2 SYGVKD.

The chain carries TRBV20-1 and TRBJ1-1, with TRBD1 matching 8 bases. Germline CDR1 reads DFQATT; CDR2 reads SNEGSKA (reference sequence). Trimming took 3 bases from V and 0 from J; bases not matched to a gene: 9. This CDR3 contains 16 residues. The CDR3 DNA reads TGCAGTGCTAGTCCCGGGACAGGTAGGATGAACACTGAAGCTTTCTTT. Encoded protein: CSASPGTGRMNTEAFF.

The CDR3: CASSRKNQPQHF. In DNA form, the CDR3 reads TGTGCCAGCAGCCGAAAGAATCAGCCCCAGCATTTT. The chain has TRBV3-1 (or the pseudogene TRBV3-2) and TRBJ1-5; no definite D call. CDR1 is LGHDT and CDR2 is YNNKEL in the germline V gene (reference sequence). V was clipped by 4 bases and J by 4 bases, with 5 bases between them. The length of the CDR3 is 12 residues.

This sequence joins TRBV5-1 and TRBJ1-3, with D perhaps TRBD1 (5 bases). V lost 4 bases to trimming and J lost 0 bases, with 11 bases between them. Germline V gene sequence: CDR1 SGHRS, CDR2 YFSETQ. This CDR3 contains 15 residues. The CDR3 loop reads CASSPGTSSGNTIYF. The CDR3 DNA is TGCGCCAGCAGCCCGGGGACGAGCTCTGGAAACACCATATATTTT.

V is TRBV28 and J is TRBJ1-1; D remains ambiguous. CDR3 length: 12 residues. Germline CDR1 reads MDHEN; CDR2 reads SYDVKM. V dropped 1 base and J dropped 5 bases, with 5 bases sitting between them. As DNA, the CDR3 is TGTGCCAGCAGTTTATTGCGTACTGAAGCTTTCTTT. Amino acids: CASSLLRTEAFF.

This clone has a handful of counts. The V call is TRBV11-2, the J call TRBJ2-2; the match to TRBD1 covers 7 bases. This CDR3 spans 15 amino acids. Per the germline V gene, CDR1 is SGHAT and CDR2 is FQNNGV. The V segment lost 5 bases and the J segment 1 base; nucleotides outside the gene matches: 4. The CDR3 loop is CASSTWTGNTGELFF. Here the CDR3 DNA reads TGTGCCAGCAGCACATGGACAGGGAACACCGGGGAGCTGTTTTTT. Based on the CDR3 plus reference TRBV11-2 and TRBJ2-2, the full variable domain is EAGVAQSPRYKIIEKRQSVAFWCNPISGHATLYWYQQILGQGPKLLIQFQNNGVVDDSQLPKDRFSAERLKGVDSTLKIQPAKLEDSAVYLCASSTWTGNTGELFFGEGSRLTVL.

V is TRBV12-3 or TRBV12-4 and J is TRBJ1-6, with D unresolved. The CDR3 has 12 amino acids. The ends were cut back, 6 bases at V and 6 bases at J, with 6 bases in the middle. CDR3 sequence reads: CASRRINSPLHF. In DNA form, the CDR3 reads TGTGCCAGCAGGCGCATTAATTCACCCCTCCACTTT.

The chain carries TRBV19 and TRBJ1-5; no clear D gene. This CDR3 region has 15 residues. Germline V gene lookup returns CDR1 LNHDA and CDR2 SQIVND (reference sequence). The V and J ends lost 2 bases and 4 bases respectively, with 12 bases between them. CDR3 sequence reads: CASSILVWWNQPQHF. CDR3 nucleotide sequence: TGTGCCAGTAGTATATTAGTATGGTGGAATCAGCCCCAGCATTTT.

This clone was picked up one time. This sequence joins TRBV5-4 and TRBJ2-3; 7 nucleotides align to TRBD2. J lost 4 bases, V lost 0 bases, and 2 bases had no gene match. Germline CDR1 and CDR2: SGHNT and YYREEE (reference sequence). The CDR3 extends over 14 amino acids. In DNA, the CDR3 is TGTGCCAGCAGCTTGGGACTAGCATCAGATACGCAGTATTTT. This sequence encodes CASSLGLASDTQYF.

This sequence joins TRBV5-1 and TRBJ1-2; TRBD1 matches 10 bases. Per the germline V gene, CDR1 is SGHRS and CDR2 is YFSETQ. The CDR3 spans 14 residues. J lost 6 bases, V lost 1 base, and 3 bases had no gene match. For the CDR3, the DNA is TGCGCCAGCAGCTTGTATGGGACAGGGGATGGCTACACCTTC. Translated, it gives CASSLYGTGDGYTF.

J is TRBJ2-3 and V is TRBV20-1, with TRBD2 identical over 9 bases. This CDR3 contains 14 residues. CDR1 is DFQATT, CDR2 SNEGSKA, per germline (reference sequence). Unmatched junction bases numbered 7, after V lost 3 bases and J lost 6 bases. This CDR3 reads CSASPSGVQDTQYF. In DNA, the CDR3 is TGCAGTGCTAGTCCTAGCGGGGTCCAGGATACGCAGTATTTT.

This chain uses TRBV7-9 with TRBJ2-7; D not resolved. The V gene lost 1 base and the J gene lost 2 bases, with 3 bases spanning the gap. This CDR3 is 12 amino acids long. CDR1 and CDR2 (germline): SEHNR, FQNEAQ (reference sequence). The CDR3 here is CASSLGTYEQYF. CDR3 coding DNA: TGTGCCAGCAGCTTAGGTACCTACGAGCAGTACTTC.

The genes are TRBV7-2 and TRBJ1-6, with a weak D call TRBD1 (6 bases). The CDR3 has 16 residues. V lost 1 base and J 5 bases, leaving 12 bases between the germline ends. Germline-derived CDR1 and CDR2 are SGHTA and FQGNSA. CDR3 loop: CASSLVGATNNSPLHF. CDR3 nucleotide sequence: TGTGCCAGCAGCTTAGTGGGGGCGACTAATAATTCACCCCTCCACTTT.

The chain has TRBV24-1 and TRBJ2-7; either TRBD1 or TRBD2 may supply D (5 bases each). V was cut by 6 bases and J by 3 bases, with 11 bases left in between. Germline values: CDR1 KGHDR, CDR2 SFDVKD. This CDR3 region has 13 residues. CDR3: CATSLGAGYEQYF. In DNA form, the CDR3 reads TGTGCCACCAGTCTCGGGGCAGGCTACGAGCAGTACTTC.

The rearrangement uses TRBV3-1 (or the pseudogene TRBV3-2) and TRBJ1-5, with D perhaps TRBD1 (6 bases). V was pared by 2 bases and J by 0 bases, with 26 bases between. The CDR3 consists of 21 residues. Germline values: CDR1 LGHDT, CDR2 YNNKEL (reference sequence). This chain's CDR3 is CASSQSKGGGVGDTSNQPQHF. As DNA, the CDR3 is TGTGCCAGCAGCCAATCCAAGGGAGGGGGAGTCGGCGACACTAGCAATCAGCCCCAGCATTTT.

The V gene is TRBV7-9, the J gene TRBJ2-1; no definite D call. Germline CDR1 reads SEHNR; CDR2 reads FQNEAQ (reference sequence). The V end was cut by 6 bases, the J end by 0 bases, with 15 bases between. This CDR3 has 16 amino acids. The CDR3 DNA sequence: TGTGCCAGCAGTAGAACCGCCGGCGTCTCCTACAATGAGCAGTTCTTC. The encoded protein is CASSRTAGVSYNEQFF.

The chain is built from TRBV7-2 and TRBJ2-1; 7 bases align to TRBD2. The V gene's germline CDR1 is SGHTA and CDR2 FQGNSA. This CDR3 has 15 amino acids. Trimming took 5 bases from V and 3 from J; bases not matched to a gene: 7. CDR3 in amino acids: CASSPFSGYYNEQFF. The CDR3 DNA follows: TGTGCCAGCAGCCCATTTAGCGGGTACTACAATGAGCAGTTCTTC. The full variable domain, in which reference TRBV7-2 and TRBJ2-1 provide the parts outside the CDR3, is GAGVSQSPSNKVTEKGKDVELRCDPISGHTALYWYRQSLGQGLEFLIYFQGNSAPDKSGLPSDRFSAERTGGSVSTLTIQRTQQEDSAVYLCASSPFSGYYNEQFFGPGTRLTVL.

The chain combines TRBV19 with TRBJ2-1, with D perhaps being TRBD1 or TRBD2 (6 bases each). The CDR3 runs 15 residues. The germline V gene encodes CDR1 LNHDA and CDR2 SQIVND (reference sequence). Trimming pared 8 bases from V and 1 base from J, leaving 15 bases between. CDR3 protein: CASQGGPLSYNEQFF. CDR3 DNA: TGTGCCAGTCAAGGGGGGCCGTTATCCTACAATGAGCAGTTCTTC.

The J gene is TRBJ2-5, the V gene TRBV30; D gene ambiguous. The germline V and J ends were trimmed by 4 bases and 3 bases, with 6 bases remaining between them. The V gene's germline CDR1 is GTSNPN and CDR2 SVGIG (reference sequence). This CDR3 has 11 amino acids. CDR3 nucleotide sequence: TGTGCCTGGATTACTGAAGAGACCCAGTACTTC. Protein sequence: CAWITEETQYF.

The V gene is TRBV5-1, the J gene TRBJ2-1; possibly TRBD2 for D (6 bases). This CDR3 comprises 13 residues. V was cut by 4 bases and J by 6 bases, with 11 bases left in between. Germline V CDR1 and CDR2: SGHRS, YFSETQ. The CDR3 loop reads CASSPAGGNEQFF. In nucleotides, the CDR3 is TGCGCCAGCAGCCCGGCCGGGGGCAATGAGCAGTTCTTC.

The chain recombines TRBV6-1 with TRBJ1-5, with TRBD1 as a possible D gene (6 bases). The germline gives CDR1 MNHNS, CDR2 SASEGT. The CDR3 runs to 17 residues. V dropped 4 bases and J dropped 0 bases, with 16 bases sitting between them. The CDR3 coding sequence is TGTGCCAGCAGTGTCCTCGGACAGAGTCTTAGCAATCAGCCCCAGCATTTT. It yields the protein CASSVLGQSLSNQPQHF.

V gene TRBV7-3 combines with J gene TRBJ1-5, with TRBD1 as a possible D gene (5 bases). Germline V CDR1 and CDR2: SGHTA, FQGTGA. This CDR3 has 13 amino acids. V lost 5 bases and J 2 bases, leaving 7 bases between the germline ends. In DNA form, the CDR3 reads TGTGCCAGCAGCCTGACAGGCAATCAGCCCCAGCATTTT. Translation gives CASSLTGNQPQHF.

The chain employs TRBV7-9 and TRBJ1-6; possibly TRBD1 for D (5 bases). V lost 5 bases and J 4 bases, leaving 9 bases between the germline ends. The CDR3 contains 14 residues. CDR1 and CDR2 (germline): SEHNR, FQNEAQ (reference sequence). This CDR3 reads CASSTDIYNSPLHF. The CDR3 nucleotides are TGTGCCAGCAGCACGGACATATATAATTCACCCCTCCACTTT.

This clone was detected many times. The V and J genes are TRBV19 and TRBJ1-1; D is ambiguous. The CDR3 length is 14 residues. Germline CDR1 and CDR2: LNHDA and SQIVND (reference sequence). Trimming pared 4 bases from V and 4 bases from J, leaving 13 bases between. CDR3 sequence: CASSTLAGSTEAFF. In DNA, the CDR3 is TGTGCCAGTAGTACCCTGGCGGGGAGCACTGAAGCTTTCTTT.

The table lists this clone with a few counts. The V call is TRBV25-1, the J call TRBJ2-1; 9 positions agree with TRBD2. V gave up 3 bases and J gave up 8 bases; unmatched junction bases: 8. This CDR3 is 15 amino acids long. Germline V gene lookup returns CDR1 MGHDK and CDR2 SYGVNS. CDR3 in DNA: TGTGCCAGCAGTGACCCCAGCGGGGGGCCCGATGAGCAGTTCTTC. Its protein product is CASSDPSGGPDEQFF. Filled out from reference TRBV25-1 and TRBJ2-1, the complete variable domain reads EADIYQTPRYLVIGTGKKITLECSQTMGHDKMYWYQQDPGMELHLIHYSYGVNSTEKGDLSSESTVSRIRTEHFPLTLESARPSHTSQYLCASSDPSGGPDEQFFGPGTRLTVL.

This chain connects TRBV12-5 to TRBJ1-1, with D unresolved. Germline CDR1 LGHNT, CDR2 FRNRAP. The CDR3 sequence is 13 residues long. Between the trimmed V and J ends, which lost 6 bases and 8 bases, there was a span of 16 bases. CDR3 DNA sequence: TGTGCTAGTGGCCCCGAAGGCTTGGGGGAAGCTTTCTTT. It yields the protein CASGPEGLGEAFF.

The CDR3 DNA reads TGTGCCAGCAGCCACCCCCCCAACTATGGCTACACCTTC. Encoded protein: CASSHPPNYGYTF. This chain connects TRBV7-2 to TRBJ1-2; D not certain. Germline CDR1 is SGHTA and CDR2 is FQGNSA. The CDR3 has 13 residues. V lost 5 bases and J lost 2, with 9 bases in between.

V is TRBV11-2 and J is TRBJ2-1; 7 bases fit TRBD2. The CDR3 sequence is 14 residues long. V trimming: 3 bases; J trimming: 7 bases; junction bases outside the gene matches: 6. The germline V gene encodes CDR1 SGHAT and CDR2 FQNNGV. The CDR3 nucleotides are TGTGCCAGCAGCTTTGAGGTAGCGGGTAATGAGCAGTTCTTC. Protein: CASSFEVAGNEQFF. Complete variable domain (other parts from reference TRBV11-2 and TRBJ2-1): EAGVAQSPRYKIIEKRQSVAFWCNPISGHATLYWYQQILGQGPKLLIQFQNNGVVDDSQLPKDRFSAERLKGVDSTLKIQPAKLEDSAVYLCASSFEVAGNEQFFGPGTRLTVL.

V is TRBV7-3 and J is TRBJ1-2, with D unresolved. This CDR3 spans 15 amino acids. From germline, CDR1 is SGHTA and CDR2 FQGTGA. Trimming pared 5 bases from V and 4 bases from J, leaving 17 bases between. In DNA, the CDR3 is TGTGCCAGCAGCCCAGTCCCCGGGCCCGGCTATGGCTACACCTTC. Translating it yields CASSPVPGPGYGYTF.

This chain links TRBV4-1 with TRBJ1-2, with D possibly TRBD1 on 6 matching bases. The CDR3 is made up of 15 amino acids. V dropped 1 base and J dropped 2 bases, with 11 bases sitting between them. Germline V gene lookup returns CDR1 MGHRA and CDR2 YSYEKL. CDR3 protein: CASSQGSTGNYGYTF. The CDR3 nucleotides are TGCGCCAGCAGCCAAGGATCTACAGGGAACTATGGCTACACCTTC.

This chain links TRBV2 with TRBJ2-2, with a weak D call TRBD1 (6 bases). Germline V gene data show CDR1 as SNHLY and CDR2 as FYNNEI. The CDR3 length is 16 residues. V lost 9 bases, J lost 6 bases, and 23 bases lay in between. CDR3 nucleotide sequence: TGTGCCAGTCGGGACGACAAGGTCAGGGGTCCCGGGGAGCTGTTTTTT. Its protein is CASRDDKVRGPGELFF.